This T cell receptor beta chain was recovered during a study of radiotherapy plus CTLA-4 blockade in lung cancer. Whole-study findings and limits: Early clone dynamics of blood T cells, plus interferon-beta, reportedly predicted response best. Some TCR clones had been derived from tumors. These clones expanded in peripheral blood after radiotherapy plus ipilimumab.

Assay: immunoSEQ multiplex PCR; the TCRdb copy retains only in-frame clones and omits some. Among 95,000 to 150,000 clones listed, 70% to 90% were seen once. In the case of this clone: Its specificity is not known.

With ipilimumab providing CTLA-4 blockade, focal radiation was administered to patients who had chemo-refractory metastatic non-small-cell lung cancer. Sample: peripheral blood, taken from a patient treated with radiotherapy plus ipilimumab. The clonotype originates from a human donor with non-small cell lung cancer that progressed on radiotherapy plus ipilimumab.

The CDR3 bases are TGTGCCAGCAGCCAGACGACAGGGGCTGGGGCCAACGTCCTGACTTTC. Its protein product is CASSQTTGAGANVLTF. The rearrangement uses TRBV4-2 and TRBJ2-6; 8 bases fit TRBD1. Germline-derived CDR1 and CDR2 are LGHNA and YNFKEQ. The length of the CDR3 is 16 residues. V lost 3 bases to trimming and J lost 2 bases; unmatched junction nucleotides: 3.